The 10 T cell receptor beta chains below come from one sample, sequenced in a study of blood T cell repertoires in COVID-19. Profiling relied on immunoSEQ multiplex PCR, and the TCRdb table lists in-frame clones only, not all of them. The data show roughly 60,000 clones, approximately 86% seen once. Input material: peripheral blood. Receptor source: a man aged 50 to 59 with active COVID-19.

This clone was counted a single time. The gene calls are TRBV3-1 (or the pseudogene TRBV3-2) and TRBJ2-7; a possible D gene is TRBD2 (5 bases). Germline assignment: CDR1 LGHDT and CDR2 YNNKEL (reference sequence). CDR3 length equals 16 residues. The V end lost 4 bases, the J end lost 1 base, and 17 bases lay between the germline ends. The CDR3 sequence: CASSPHPSLGSYEQYF. The CDR3 coding sequence is TGTGCCAGCAGCCCACACCCTTCACTAGGTTCCTACGAGCAGTACTTC.

J is TRBJ1-1 and V is TRBV20-1, with 8 bases fitting TRBD1. CDR3 length equals 14 residues. V trimming: 3 bases; J trimming: 0 bases; junction bases outside the gene matches: 3. Germline loops: CDR1 DFQATT, CDR2 SNEGSKA (reference sequence). The CDR3 protein is CSASGDRMNTEAFF. CDR3 bases: TGCAGTGCTAGTGGGGACAGGATGAACACTGAAGCTTTCTTT.

The chain recombines TRBV29-1 with TRBJ1-2; D is perhaps TRBD1 (6 bases). From germline, CDR1 is SQVTM and CDR2 ANQGSEA. Between the trimmed V and J ends, which lost 5 bases and 4 bases, there was a span of 17 bases. CDR3 length: 14 residues. The CDR3: CSVILQGMGYGYTF. The DNA of the CDR3 is TGCAGCGTTATCTTACAGGGCATGGGCTATGGCTACACCTTC.

V is TRBV6-5 and J is TRBJ2-3; D assignment may be TRBD1 or TRBD2 (5 bases each). Germline loops: CDR1 MNHEY, CDR2 SVGAGI. The CDR3 sequence is 13 residues long. CDR3 DNA: TGTGCGAGCGGCCTCGGACACACAGATACGCAGTATTTT. Its protein is CASGLGHTDTQYF.

The chain is built from TRBV5-1 and TRBJ1-1; no clear D gene. Germline-derived CDR1 and CDR2 are SGHRS and YFSETQ. V lost 0 bases and J lost 4, with 7 bases in between. The CDR3 has 13 residues. DNA of the CDR3: TGCGCCAGCAGCTTGGGTTCTGTCACTGAAGCTTTCTTT. It translates to CASSLGSVTEAFF.

The chain recombines TRBV6-2 or TRBV6-3 with TRBJ1-1; TRBD1 aligns across 9 bases. V gave up 4 bases and J gave up 1 base; unmatched junction bases: 4. CDR3 length: 15 residues. Germline CDR1 is MNHEY and CDR2 is SVGEGT. The CDR3 DNA is TGTGCCAGCAGTTCCCACAGGGGGCGGAACACTGAAGCTTTCTTT. Translating it yields CASSSHRGRNTEAFF.

V and J are TRBV4-1 and TRBJ1-2; TRBD1 aligns across 7 bases. The CDR3 is 15 amino acids. V lost 2 bases to trimming and J lost 4 bases; unmatched junction nucleotides: 7. Germline V gene sequence: CDR1 MGHRA, CDR2 YSYEKL. The CDR3 spells CASSQLQGLGYGYTF. The DNA for the CDR3 is TGCGCCAGCAGCCAATTACAGGGGCTTGGCTATGGCTACACCTTC.

This clone has only one observation. The rearrangement uses TRBV5-1 and TRBJ2-5, with 14 bases aligning to TRBD2. From germline, CDR1 is SGHRS and CDR2 YFSETQ. The V and J ends lost 3 bases and 5 bases, in that order; junction bases with no gene match: 6. CDR3 length equals 16 residues. The CDR3 DNA sequence: TGCGCCAGCAGCTCGGAAGGACTAGCGGGGGGCGAGACCCAGTACTTC. Its translation: CASSSEGLAGGETQYF.

The J gene is TRBJ1-1, the V gene TRBV12-5, with 8 bases that match TRBD1. V gave up 5 bases and J gave up 0 bases; unmatched junction bases: 5. The CDR3 has 15 amino acids. Germline V gene data show CDR1 as LGHNT and CDR2 as FRNRAP. CDR3 nucleotide sequence: TGTGCTAGTGGTCCCGGACAGGGAATGAACACTGAAGCTTTCTTT. Translation: CASGPGQGMNTEAFF.

In its sample, this clone was seen once. The V and J genes are TRBV6-2 or TRBV6-3 and TRBJ2-4; 8 bases match TRBD1. This CDR3 is built from 15 residues. Germline CDR1 and CDR2: MNHEY and SVGEGT. After removal of 6 bases from V and 0 bases from J, the junction contained 4 bases not matched to a gene. CDR3 residues: CASSFRGLAKNIQYF. The CDR3 DNA is TGTGCCAGCAGCTTCAGGGGGCTAGCCAAAAACATTCAGTACTTC.